This paragraph covers one T cell receptor beta chain sequence. The sample holds many counts of this clonotype. Its binding antigen is unknown. No quality values exist for individual bases; no much larger clone is one base distant. The data were taken from a study of glioma-infiltrating T cells (TCRdb year 2016). Background for the entire study: TCR alpha- and beta-chain repertoires were sequenced from glioma tissue, non-neoplastic brain tissue and matched peripheral blood mononuclear cells. To gauge divergence between tissue and blood T-cell populations, every tissue-infiltrating repertoire was compared against the peripheral blood repertoire from the same patient. Three low-grade glioma patients, under ten primary glioblastoma patients and three non-glioma patients contributing non-neoplastic brain tissue were included in the paired cohort.

What the authors observed across the whole study: The group comparisons were based on small numbers of patients: three non-neoplastic, three low-grade glioma and seven to nine glioblastoma patients. Very few CDR3 sequences were shared between tissue and blood, attributed to high CDR3 diversity and limited sampling. VJ-independent divergence between tissue and blood was found to be below expectation in non-neoplastic patients but above expectation in all gliomas, particularly low-grade gliomas.

TCR alpha and beta CDR3 regions were amplified with the iRepertoire nested amplicon-rescue multiplex PCR (arm-PCR) platform from RNA. For one-step reverse transcription and amplification, roughly 95-450 ng of tissue mRNA or PBMC total RNA was used as input. Following bead purification, Illumina adapters were added by a secondary multiplex PCR, and the libraries were gel-purified between 200 and 400 bp. Libraries carried internal 6-nucleotide barcodes used for demultiplexing. Sequencing of the libraries was done on an Illumina MiSeq using 2x220 or 2x250 nucleotide paired-end reads. The original pipeline was this. Paired reads were merged with FLASH 1.2.11 and aligned to the GRCh37 human genome with BWA-MEM before extracting TRA and TRB reads. For V and J assignment, an IMGT-derived reference of cassette sequences and CDR3 motifs that included pseudogenes was used. Three-frame translation of reads was performed, and productive CDR3s were defined as those with a C...FGXG motif and no stop codons. A clonotype was defined as a unique combination of a V-J cassette pair and a CDR3 amino acid sequence. Hamming distance filtering was applied to reads, with thresholds set by the sequence error rate of each sample in mapped regions. TCRdb reprocessing: public reads trimmed at Q25 with fastp, clones called with MiXCR, in-frame beta chains kept. All rows with the same CDR3 protein become a single entry with the most common DNA and genes. These V and J calls derive from TCRdb rather than the authors' analysis. Within this sample are approximately 120,000 distinct CDR3 sequences, with 20% to 30% of them counted one time only. 35% of the sample rests with the top ten.

Per the germline V gene (reference sequence), DFQATT is the CDR1 and SNEGSKA is the CDR2. V is reduced by 1 base and J by 6 bases, leaving a spacing of 11 bases between them. The CDR3 contains 13 residues, cysteine and phenylalanine counted. The DNA shown is the 39-base CDR3, in frame from base 1. This sequence originates from a human donor with low-grade glioma or glioblastoma, undergoing nonglioma brain surgery, or in good health (not recorded which). The rearrangement combines TRBV20-1 with TRBJ2-3; TRBD2 could be the D gene, as 5 bases match. The sequenced sample was glioma tissue, nonneoplastic brain tissue, or PBMCs (not recorded which). The CDR3 corresponds to CSARAPRRDTQYF. The nucleotides read TGCAGTGCTAGAGCCCCCAGGAGGGATACGCAGTATTTT.